This T cell receptor beta chain is drawn from a study of brain T cells in children with intractable seizures. CDR3 length equals 15 residues. V lost 1 base, J lost 6 bases, and 11 bases lay in between. The germline CDR1 and CDR2 sequences are SGHRS and YFSETQ. The assay was immunoSEQ multiplex PCR, and TCRdb's table has in-frame clones only and misses some. The repertoire has tens of thousands of clones, 94% of them found once; the top ten carry 5% to 7%. Only cases whose brain tissue showed the highest T cell transcript signatures were sequenced. At least one anti-epileptic drug was given before surgery. General study findings and limits: Patients' HCMV serostatus was unknown; virus specificity rests on CDR3 similarity alone. Absence of clones before surgery may stem from lower sequencing depth.

Turning to this clone: Its antigen is unknown.

The receptor comes from a boy aged 5-17 years with focal cortical dysplasia and intractable seizures. The V call is TRBV5-1, the J call TRBJ2-6, with D possibly TRBD1 on 5 matching bases. Sequencing was performed on peripheral blood, taken at surgery. The CDR3 reads CASSLRAGMANVLTF. Written as DNA, the CDR3 is TGCGCCAGCAGCTTGCGGGCAGGGATGGCCAACGTCCTGACTTTC. Full variable domain (rest looked up from reference TRBV5-1 and TRBJ2-6): KAGVTQTPRYLIKTRGQQVTLSCSPISGHRSVSWYQQTPGQGLQFLFEYFSETQRNKGNFPGRFSGRQFSNSRSEMNVSTLELGDSALYLCASSLRAGMANVLTFGAGSRLTVL.